Each of the 17 T cell receptor beta chains below was sequenced from the same sample in a study of T cell changes during pregnancy in multiple sclerosis. Profiled with immunoSEQ multiplex PCR; TCRdb holds only in-frame clones, not every one. This table has roughly 65,000 clones, around 90% appearing once. The starting material was peripheral blood, obtained in the third trimester of pregnancy. The receptors stem from a female donor in good health, enrolled as a control in a pregnancy study.

V and J are TRBV27 and TRBJ2-1; 8 nucleotides match TRBD1. The CDR3 covers 14 residues. Germline loops: CDR1 MNHEY, CDR2 SMNVEV (reference sequence). Losses at the gene ends were 6 bases for V and 6 bases for J; bases not matched to a gene: 7. This CDR3 is CASSLDRVSNEQFF. The CDR3 nucleotides are TGTGCCAGCAGCCTGGACAGGGTTTCCAATGAGCAGTTCTTC.

The chain is built from TRBV7-2 and TRBJ1-1; D is ambiguous. Germline V gene lookup returns CDR1 SGHTA and CDR2 FQGNSA. Trimming shortened V by 5 bases and J by 3 bases, and 16 bases separated the two germline ends. The CDR3 loop spans 15 amino acids. DNA of the CDR3: TGTGCCAGCAGCCTTGAGAGGAGCGGACACACTGAAGCTTTCTTT. Translating it yields CASSLERSGHTEAFF.

The genes are TRBV30 and TRBJ2-3; 7 nucleotides match TRBD2. Germline V CDR1 and CDR2: GTSNPN, SVGIG (reference sequence). J was trimmed by 0 bases and V by 5 bases; bases with no gene match: 5. This CDR3 is 14 amino acids long. CDR3 region: CAWSRRGSTDTQYF. The CDR3 region has the DNA TGTGCCTGGTCCCGGCGGGGGAGCACAGATACGCAGTATTTT.

As for this clone: It is likely a read error, because the conserved phenylalanine at the end of the CDR3 is missing. No DNA is shown, since the ends of the CDR3 on it are uncertain; the CDR3 is the one TCRdb lists. The V and J genes are TRBV29-1 and TRBJ2-7; the table names TRBD2, a call not compared with the DNA. Inclusive of both ends, the CDR3 amounts to 9 amino acids. The germline CDR1 and CDR2 sequences are SQVTM and ANQGSEA. The CDR3 spells CSVEVTLDL.

The rearrangement uses TRBV11-2 and TRBJ2-1; possible D gene TRBD1, 6 bases. V shed 3 bases and J shed 8 bases, with 17 bases lying between them. CDR1 and CDR2 (germline): SGHAT, FQNNGV. This CDR3 is built from 15 residues. CDR3 sequence: CASSLILPGADEQFF. CDR3 bases: TGTGCCAGCAGCTTGATATTACCAGGGGCGGATGAGCAGTTCTTC.

The rearrangement links TRBV7-3 to TRBJ2-3; D unclear. The CDR3 contains 15 residues. Looked up from germline, CDR1 is SGHTA and CDR2 is FQGTGA. V lost 5 bases to trimming and J lost 1 base, with 13 bases between them. The DNA of the CDR3 is TGTGCCAGCAGCCCCCTGGGCTTGGGCACAGATACGCAGTATTTT. It yields the protein CASSPLGLGTDTQYF.

This chain links TRBV5-4 with TRBJ2-5; D perhaps matches TRBD2 (6 bases). The CDR3 is 14 residues long. V was pared by 0 bases and J by 1 base, with 7 bases between. In germline, CDR1 is SGHNT, CDR2 YYREEE (reference sequence). The CDR3 DNA reads as TGTGCCAGCAGCTTGGGGACTACCCAAGAGACCCAGTACTTC. Translation: CASSLGTTQETQYF.

The chain is built from TRBV4-3 and TRBJ2-7; D is perhaps TRBD1 (7 bases). V was trimmed by 0 bases and J by 5 bases, leaving 11 bases between them. CDR1 is LGHNA and CDR2 is YSLEER in the germline V gene. The CDR3 length is 14 residues. Written as DNA, the CDR3 is TGCGCCAGCAGCCAAGATCAGGGGGGAAACGAGCAGTACTTC. Protein product: CASSQDQGGNEQYF.

A single count supports this clone. The chain is built from TRBV5-1 and TRBJ2-3, with D possibly matching TRBD2 (6 bases). CDR3 length: 14 residues. Deletions cut 4 bases from V and 2 bases from J, with 11 bases between. The germline V gene encodes CDR1 SGHRS and CDR2 YFSETQ. The CDR3 nucleotides are TGCGCCAGCAGCCTCGGGACTGACACAGATACGCAGTATTTT. It specifies CASSLGTDTDTQYF.

The CDR3 loop reads CAWSWTGVNEKLFF. The CDR3 DNA follows: TGTGCCTGGAGTTGGACAGGGGTTAATGAAAAACTGTTTTTT. The chain has TRBV30 and TRBJ1-4; 9 bases line up with TRBD1. The CDR3 sequence is 14 residues long. The ends lost 2 bases at V and 4 bases at J; junction bases unmatched: 2. Germline CDR1 and CDR2: GTSNPN and SVGIG (reference sequence).

The chain recombines TRBV7-9 with TRBJ1-1; D gene ambiguous. V dropped 0 bases and J dropped 9 bases, with 8 bases sitting between them. Germline values: CDR1 SEHNR, CDR2 FQNEAQ (reference sequence). The length of the CDR3 is 12 residues. CDR3 coding DNA: TGTGCCAGCAGCTTAGCCGGGATTCAAGCTTTCTTT. This gives the protein CASSLAGIQAFF.

This clone was observed a single time. This sequence joins TRBV6-5 and TRBJ1-5; the match to TRBD1 covers 8 bases. Germline assignment: CDR1 MNHEY and CDR2 SVGAGI. This CDR3 comprises 15 residues. The V gene end was trimmed by 2 bases and the J gene end by 4 bases; junction bases not matched to a gene: 4. DNA for the CDR3: TGTGCCAGCAGTTACGGGACAGGAGGGAATCAGCCCCAGCATTTT. Translation gives CASSYGTGGNQPQHF.

This clone was seen a single time. J is TRBJ1-2 and V is TRBV11-2; D is possibly TRBD1 (5 bases). The germline V gene has CDR1 SGHAT and CDR2 FQNNGV. The CDR3 has 16 residues. Trimming took 4 bases from V and 6 from J, leaving 21 bases between them. Written as DNA, the CDR3 is TGTGCCAGCAGCTCCCCCTCAGGGCCATTAGGAAATGGCTACACCTTC. It yields the protein CASSSPSGPLGNGYTF.

The rearrangement uses TRBV4-1 and TRBJ1-1; no firm D call. Trimming shortened V by 1 base and J by 4 bases, and 7 bases separated the two germline ends. This CDR3 has 13 residues. Germline CDR1 reads MGHRA; CDR2 reads YSYEKL. This CDR3 is CASSQGVPTEAFF. CDR3 DNA: TGCGCCAGCAGCCAAGGAGTCCCCACTGAAGCTTTCTTT.

The chain is built from TRBV11-3 and TRBJ2-7; maybe TRBD1 (7 bases). CDR3 length: 13 residues. Germline-derived CDR1 and CDR2 are SGHNT and YENEEA. V was trimmed by 6 bases and J by 5 bases, leaving 14 bases between them. This CDR3 reads CASSSSGGNEQYF. The CDR3 coding sequence is TGTGCCAGCAGTTCTTCAGGGGGGAACGAGCAGTACTTC.

The chain couples TRBV7-9 to TRBJ1-1; 11 positions agree with TRBD1. J lost 4 bases, V lost 0 bases, and 10 bases had no gene match. Germline CDR1 and CDR2: SEHNR and FQNEAQ (reference sequence). CDR3 length equals 18 residues. The CDR3 region has the DNA TGTGCCAGCAGCTTAGCGGGTTCGGTGGGACAGGGGGGCACTGAAGCTTTCTTT. It translates to CASSLAGSVGQGGTEAFF.

The rearrangement joins TRBV4-1 to TRBJ2-7, with D possibly being TRBD1 (6 bases). CDR3 length: 15 amino acids. Looked up from germline, CDR1 is MGHRA and CDR2 is YSYEKL. Trimming left V 3 bases short and J 2 bases short, with 14 bases between. CDR3 residues: CASSQRTEATYEQYF. CDR3 DNA: TGCGCCAGCAGCCAGAGGACAGAGGCAACCTACGAGCAGTACTTC.